The next 8 T cell receptor beta chains were all read from a single sample in a study of identical twins. TCRdb used MiXCR to reprocess the 5' RACE reads, holding one entry per CDR3 protein. Of 690,000 or so distinct CDR3 sequences listed, more than 6.5% are singletons. This sample was also put to use in a study of yellow fever vaccine responses in identical twins.

Sequenced input: PBMCs. These receptors all come from a woman aged 18 to 35 in good health.

In its sample, this clonotype was seen a few times. The genes are TRBV20-1 and TRBJ2-5; D is undetermined. The CDR3 extends over 13 amino acids. Germline V gene data show CDR1 as DFQATT and CDR2 as SNEGSKA (reference sequence). Trimming took off 3 bases at V and 5 bases at J, with 13 bases between the two ends. CDR3 bases: TGCAGTGCTAGTACCGTGGTCGGGGAGACCCAGTACTTC. Protein product: CSASTVVGETQYF.

This clonotype was seen only a few times. This sequence joins TRBV24-1 and TRBJ1-2; D is undetermined. The V gene lost 1 base and the J gene lost 1 base, with 6 bases spanning the gap. CDR3 length equals 14 residues. Germline values: CDR1 KGHDR, CDR2 SFDVKD. The CDR3 here is CATSDFGYNYGYTF. CDR3 DNA: TGTGCCACCAGTGATTTTGGGTATAACTATGGCTACACCTTC.

V is TRBV5-1 and J is TRBJ2-3, with TRBD1 identical over 10 bases. Germline trimming cut 2 bases from V and 1 base from J; bases unmatched to any gene: 16. Germline CDR1 is SGHRS and CDR2 is YFSETQ. The CDR3 is made up of 20 amino acids. The CDR3 here is CASSFARPGTGAQGTDTQYF. DNA for the CDR3: TGCGCCAGCAGCTTCGCACGTCCCGGGACAGGGGCGCAAGGCACAGATACGCAGTATTTT.

This clonotype has a handful of counts. V usage is TRBV20-1 and J usage is TRBJ1-2, with D maybe TRBD1 (5 bases). This CDR3 comprises 16 residues. Germline loops: CDR1 DFQATT, CDR2 SNEGSKA (reference sequence). The V end lost 2 bases, the J end lost 4 bases, and 20 bases lay between the germline ends. The CDR3 DNA follows: TGCAGTGCTAGACCCCCGGACACTTTGAAGGGCTATGGCTACACCTTC. Amino acid sequence: CSARPPDTLKGYGYTF.

This sequence joins TRBV5-5 and TRBJ2-2, with 14 bases matching TRBD2. This CDR3 region has 18 residues. Germline CDR1 and CDR2: SGHKS and YYEKEE (reference sequence). The junction had 6 bases not matched to a gene; V was cut back by 4 bases and J by 1 base. The CDR3 sequence is CASSLKGLAGVNTGELFF. The CDR3 nucleotides read TGTGCCAGCAGCCTGAAGGGACTAGCGGGAGTGAACACCGGGGAGCTGTTTTTT.

This chain joins TRBV20-1 and TRBJ2-7; D is perhaps TRBD1 (5 bases). V was shortened by 0 bases and J by 3 bases, with 9 bases between the two germline ends. This CDR3 spans 13 amino acids. Germline values: CDR1 DFQATT, CDR2 SNEGSKA (reference sequence). DNA for the CDR3: TGCAGTGCTAGAGATATCGACAGCTACGAGCAGTACTTC. It specifies CSARDIDSYEQYF.

V is TRBV7-9 and J is TRBJ2-3, with TRBD2 identical over 9 bases. The CDR3 length is 17 residues. CDR1 is SEHNR and CDR2 is FQNEAQ in the germline V gene (reference sequence). With 4 bases clipped from V and 3 bases from J, the junction kept 11 bases outside the gene matches. The CDR3 DNA reads as TGTGCCAGCAGCTCCCCTATAGCGGGAGAGGGGACAGATACGCAGTATTTT. Its protein product is CASSSPIAGEGTDTQYF.

In this sample, this clonotype turned up a few times. In DNA, the CDR3 is TGTGCCAGCAGCCAAATTAAGGCTGAAGCTTTCTTT. Its protein product is CASSQIKAEAFF. V gene TRBV3-1 combines with J gene TRBJ1-1; D unclear. This CDR3 is built from 12 residues. V lost 2 bases and J lost 6, with 7 bases in between. In germline, CDR1 is LGHDT, CDR2 YNNKEL (reference sequence).